A selection of T cell receptor beta chains follows, all from one sample in a study of blood T cell repertoires in COVID-19. Profiled with immunoSEQ multiplex PCR; TCRdb holds only in-frame clones, not every one. The sample consists of about 230,000 clones, more than 75% of them appearing once. The sample was peripheral blood. Every receptor here comes from a man between 50 and 59 years old with COVID-19, enrolled during active disease. Each CDR3 is given with its conserved first and last residue. Fields, in order: CDR3 length, clone size, V gene, J gene, D gene, CDR3 protein, CDR3 DNA. The D gene is left open where the match is weak. Only part of the rows carry a size: once, few, many, or a class if the clone is expanded.

>14|NA|TRBV4-1|TRBJ2-1|NA
CASSHPGLRNEQFF
TGCGCCAGCAGCCACCCGGGACTCCGAAATGAGCAGTTCTTC
>14|NA|TRBV7-3|TRBJ2-1|NA
CASRRDSSYNEQFF
TGTGCCAGCAGACGTGACAGCTCCTACAATGAGCAGTTCTTC
>17|NA|TRBV6-4|TRBJ2-2|TRBD2
CASSRTSGGANTGELFF
TGTGCCAGCAGCCGGACTAGCGGGGGCGCGAACACCGGGGAGCTGTTTTTT
>15|once|TRBV30|TRBJ2-1|NA
CAADAGTLSVNEQFF
TGTGCCGCCGACGCCGGGACATTATCCGTCAATGAGCAGTTCTTC
>15|NA|TRBV2|TRBJ2-2|NA
CASSTASVSGGELFF
TGTGCCAGCAGTACTGCTAGCGTTTCTGGCGGGGAGCTGTTTTTT
>15|NA|TRBV4-1|TRBJ1-5|NA
CASSQEPGDEVTQHF
TGCGCCAGCAGCCAAGAGCCGGGGGACGAGGTAACCCAGCATTTT
>18|NA|TRBV6-2/TRBV6-3|TRBJ1-6|TRBD1
CASSSGTGGATYNSPLHF
TGTGCCAGCAGTTCCGGGACAGGGGGCGCGACCTATAATTCACCCCTCCACTTT
>15|NA|TRBV7-3|TRBJ2-1|NA
CASSFMAGSYNEQFF
TGTGCCAGCAGCTTTATGGCAGGCTCCTACAATGAGCAGTTCTTC
>13|NA|TRBV29-1|TRBJ2-7|NA
CSVVARAGYEQYF
TGCAGCGTTGTTGCCAGGGCCGGTTACGAGCAGTACTTC
>15|once|TRBV7-9|TRBJ2-1|TRBD2
CASSTRERGSNEQFF
TGTGCCAGCAGCACCCGGGAGCGGGGAAGTAATGAGCAGTTCTTC
>14|NA|TRBV7-9|TRBJ1-1|TRBD1
CASSLDRRTSEAFF
TGTGCCAGCAGCCTGGACAGGCGAACAAGTGAAGCTTTCTTT
>16|NA|TRBV24-1|TRBJ2-5|NA
CATSASGRGAQETQYF
TGTGCCACCAGTGCTTCAGGCCGGGGGGCTCAAGAGACCCAGTACTTC
>15|NA|TRBV7-2|TRBJ2-3|NA
CASRLGGLRTDTQYF
TGTGCCAGCAGACTAGGGGGACTACGCACAGATACGCAGTATTTT
>13|NA|TRBV5-8|TRBJ1-1|NA
CASRRGRVTEAFF
TGTGCCAGCCGACGGGGTCGGGTCACTGAAGCTTTCTTT
>17|NA|TRBV6-1|TRBJ1-3|NA
CASSERLVQGPGNTIYF
TGTGCCAGCAGTGAACGACTCGTACAGGGCCCCGGAAACACCATATATTTT
>17|once|TRBV7-6|TRBJ1-4|TRBD1
CASSKNRGQETNEKLFF
TGTGCCAGCAGCAAAAACAGGGGGCAAGAAACTAATGAAAAACTGTTTTTT
>19|NA|TRBV27|TRBJ2-7|TRBD1
CASRSMGQGVTRFAYEQYF
TGTGCCAGCAGGTCAATGGGACAGGGGGTAACCCGCTTCGCTTACGAGCAGTACTTC
>14|once|TRBV3-1/TRBV3-2|TRBJ2-1|TRBD2
CASSQAGTSNEQFF
TGTGCCAGCAGCCAAGCCGGGACTAGCAATGAGCAGTTCTTC
>15|NA|TRBV28|TRBJ2-7|TRBD1
CASSLPGTGFHEQYF
TGTGCCAGCAGTTTACCCGGGACAGGGTTTCACGAGCAGTACTTC
>14|NA|TRBV7-9|TRBJ2-2|NA
CASSLVGATGELFF
TGTGCCAGCAGCTTAGTTGGGGCCACCGGGGAGCTGTTTTTT
>13|NA|TRBV28|TRBJ2-7|NA
CASSFQGNYEQYF
TGTGCCAGCAGTTTTCAGGGGAACTACGAGCAGTACTTC
>18|NA|TRBV7-2|TRBJ1-3|TRBD1
CASSLAGGSTGPGNTIYF
TGTGCCAGCAGCTTAGCAGGGGGATCGACAGGGCCTGGAAACACCATATATTTT
>15|NA|TRBV2|TRBJ1-1|TRBD1
CASSEETGRITEAFF
TGTGCCAGCAGTGAAGAGACAGGGCGGATTACTGAAGCTTTCTTT
>17|NA|TRBV5-6|TRBJ1-2|NA
CASSPSFPTVANYGYTF
TGTGCCAGCAGCCCAAGTTTCCCGACAGTTGCTAACTATGGCTACACCTTC
>14|NA|TRBV6-5|TRBJ1-1|NA
CASSTQVPGTEAFF
TGTGCCAGCAGTACACAGGTCCCGGGCACTGAAGCTTTCTTT
>14|few|TRBV6-5|TRBJ1-1|TRBD1
CASRKQGLNTEAFF
TGTGCCAGCAGAAAACAGGGGCTGAACACTGAAGCTTTCTTT
>16|NA|TRBV28|TRBJ2-5|TRBD2
CASSWAAAGGQETQYF
TGTGCCAGCAGTTGGGCTGCGGCGGGGGGGCAAGAGACCCAGTACTTC
>16|NA|TRBV7-6|TRBJ1-3|NA
CASSLGRPVSGNTIYF
TGTGCCAGCAGCTTAGGGAGGCCCGTCTCTGGAAACACCATATATTTT
>14|NA|TRBV28|TRBJ2-7|TRBD2
CASCPTGTIYEQYF
TGTGCCAGCTGTCCGACCGGGACTATATACGAGCAGTACTTC
>16|NA|TRBV19|TRBJ2-1|NA
CASSIVSETAYNEQFF
TGTGCCAGTAGTATAGTGAGTGAGACAGCCTACAATGAGCAGTTCTTC